Shown below are 17 T cell receptor beta chains from a single sample sequenced in a study of beta chain features in type 1 diabetes. No antigen has been assigned to these receptors. Points from the study as a whole: Moderate yet significant TCRB CDR3 shortening was seen in Type 1 diabetes patients in all four CD4+ subsets.

The entirety of the isolated RNA underwent reverse transcription, so expressed TCRB transcripts were sequenced. The method was immunoSEQ multiplex PCR; TCRdb's version includes in-frame clones alone and lacks a portion of them. The sample lists under 200,000 clones; about 9.4% were seen once. The sequenced material came from central memory CD4+ T cells from blood. The receptors were gathered from a man aged 30 to 39 with type 1 diabetes.

The table lists this clone with a few counts. The CDR3 spells CASSAGTGGAYEQYF. In DNA form, the CDR3 reads TGTGCCAGCAGTGCGGGGACAGGAGGAGCCTACGAGCAGTACTTC. The rearrangement joins TRBV2 to TRBJ2-7; TRBD1 matches 8 bases. The germline V gene encodes CDR1 SNHLY and CDR2 FYNNEI. The CDR3 is 15 amino acids. J was trimmed by 2 bases and V by 4 bases; bases with no gene match: 7.

V and J are TRBV29-1 and TRBJ2-2; 11 bases line up with TRBD2. V lost 6 bases to trimming and J lost 6 bases; unmatched junction nucleotides: 0. This CDR3 is 12 amino acids long. Germline V gene sequence: CDR1 SQVTM, CDR2 ANQGSEA. CDR3 DNA sequence: TGCAGCGTGGGACTAGCGGCCGGGGAGCTGTTTTTT. It encodes CSVGLAAGELFF.

This clone was counted between two and nine times. The V gene is TRBV27, the J gene TRBJ2-3, with D possibly TRBD1 on 6 matching bases. The germline V gene encodes CDR1 MNHEY and CDR2 SMNVEV (reference sequence). V was clipped by 0 bases and J by 4 bases, with 8 bases between them. This CDR3 is 14 amino acids long. The CDR3 sequence is CASSLSQGSDTQYF. The DNA for the CDR3 is TGTGCCAGCAGTTTATCCCAGGGGTCAGATACGCAGTATTTT.

A few counts support this clone. Within the sample, other DNA sequences also encode this same CDR3. This rearrangement joins TRBV7-9 to TRBJ2-3; 12 bases are shared with TRBD2. The trim removed 4 bases at V and 4 bases at J, leaving 0 bases unmatched. Germline loops: CDR1 SEHNR, CDR2 FQNEAQ (reference sequence). This CDR3 has 14 residues. CDR3: CASSSSGRADTQYF. DNA for the CDR3: TGTGCCAGCAGCTCTAGCGGGAGGGCAGATACGCAGTATTTT.

The chain joins TRBV18 to TRBJ2-1; D possibly corresponds to TRBD1 (7 bases). The CDR3 contains 12 residues. The V end was cut by 5 bases, the J end by 15 bases, with 17 bases between. The germline V gene encodes CDR1 KGHSH and CDR2 LQKENI. The DNA for the CDR3 is TGTGCCAGCTCAAACCCACAGGGGACTGCGTTCTTC. Amino acid sequence: CASSNPQGTAFF. Looking up the rest from reference TRBV18 and TRBJ2-1 gives the full variable domain: NAGVMQNPRHLVRRRGQEARLRCSPMKGHSHVYWYRQLPEEGLKFMVYLQKENIIDESGMPKERFSAEFPKEGPSILRIQQVVRGDSAAYFCASSNPQGTAFFGPGTRLTVL.

This clone was seen a handful of times. A junction end diverges from the germline sequence, so it may reflect a read error. The chain recombines TRBV2 with TRBJ2-5, with 9 nucleotides matching TRBD1. The length of the CDR3 is 13 residues. The V gene's germline CDR1 is SNHLY and CDR2 FYNNEI. The CDR3 sequence: CASSGGDRENQYF. CDR3 sequence (DNA): TGTGCCAGCAGTGGAGGGGACAGGGAGAACCAGTACTTC.

There are a few counts of this clone. This chain links TRBV10-3 with TRBJ2-1, with D unclear. CDR1 is ENHRY, CDR2 SYGVKD, per germline. The CDR3 covers 11 residues. The ends were cut back, 6 bases at V and 6 bases at J, with 6 bases in the middle. The DNA for the CDR3 is TGTGCCATCAGCTCGGGCAATGAGCAGTTCTTC. It specifies CAISSGNEQFF.

This clone was seen more than once but under ten times. This sequence joins TRBV18 and TRBJ1-5, with 8 bases matching TRBD1. J was trimmed by 0 bases and V by 4 bases; bases with no gene match: 2. The CDR3 is made up of 15 amino acids. CDR1 and CDR2 (germline): KGHSH, LQKENI. This CDR3 reads CASSRQGNSNQPQHF. The CDR3 region has the DNA TGTGCCAGCTCACGACAGGGGAATAGCAATCAGCCCCAGCATTTT.

The DNA of the CDR3 is TGCAGTGCTAGTTGGTCAGGCGAGCAGTACTTC. Its protein is CSASWSGEQYF. V and J are TRBV20-1 and TRBJ2-7; D gene ambiguous. Germline CDR1 and CDR2: DFQATT and SNEGSKA (reference sequence). This CDR3 spans 11 amino acids. Trimming took off 3 bases at V and 6 bases at J, with 9 bases between the two ends.

This chain connects TRBV4-2 to TRBJ2-7, with 8 bases fitting TRBD1. This CDR3 is built from 14 residues. Germline V gene lookup returns CDR1 LGHNA and CDR2 YNFKEQ. Losses at the gene ends were 4 bases for V and 6 bases for J; bases not matched to a gene: 8. Here the CDR3 DNA reads TGTGCCAGCAGCCTCGGACAGGGTCCTGCCGAGCAGTACTTC. Translation gives CASSLGQGPAEQYF.

In DNA form, the CDR3 reads TGCGCCAGCACCGAGGGGGGGCCCTACAATGAGCAGTTCTTC. It encodes CASTEGGPYNEQFF. The chain carries TRBV5-1 and TRBJ2-1, with a weak D call TRBD2 (7 bases). The CDR3 is 14 residues long. V lost 6 bases, J lost 2 bases, and 12 bases lay in between. CDR1 is SGHRS, CDR2 YFSETQ, per germline.

A few counts support this clone. The chain has TRBV7-2 and TRBJ2-1, with a weak D call TRBD2 (5 bases). Germline V gene sequence: CDR1 SGHTA, CDR2 FQGNSA. Deletions cut 1 base from V and 4 bases from J, with 11 bases between. The CDR3 is 15 amino acids. The CDR3 here is CASSLDRGIYNEQFF. CDR3 nucleotide sequence: TGTGCCAGCAGCTTAGACCGGGGTATTTACAATGAGCAGTTCTTC.

This clone was seen more than once but under ten times. In the same sample, other DNA sequences code for this CDR3. This sequence joins TRBV4-2 and TRBJ2-7, with D possibly being TRBD1 (5 bases). Germline lookup yields CDR1 LGHNA and CDR2 YNFKEQ. The CDR3 length is 14 residues. The V end was cut by 0 bases, the J end by 5 bases, with 11 bases between. In nucleotides, the CDR3 is TGTGCCAGCAGCCAAGATAGGGGAACGCACGAGCAGTACTTC. It is translated as CASSQDRGTHEQYF.

This clone was seen only a few times. This chain links TRBV28 with TRBJ2-7; D gene ambiguous. The germline V gene encodes CDR1 MDHEN and CDR2 SYDVKM. The V gene lost 4 bases and the J gene lost 7 bases, with 14 bases spanning the gap. CDR3 length equals 13 residues. The CDR3 nucleotides read TGTGCCAGCAGTTCCACGTCAACCCGGGAGCAGTACTTC. Encoded protein: CASSSTSTREQYF.

The chain couples TRBV27 to TRBJ1-5, with D perhaps matching TRBD1 (6 bases). Germline V gene data show CDR1 as MNHEY and CDR2 as SMNVEV (reference sequence). Trimming pared 5 bases from V and 6 bases from J, leaving 17 bases between. This CDR3 is 15 amino acids long. Written as DNA, the CDR3 is TGTGCCAGCAGTCCCGGGACACACAGGATTCAGCCCCAGCATTTT. Its translation is CASSPGTHRIQPQHF.

This clone was detected many times. The chain employs TRBV5-1 and TRBJ2-3, with D possibly TRBD2 on 5 matching bases. Germline V CDR1 and CDR2: SGHRS, YFSETQ. The CDR3 covers 13 residues. Trimming cost V 4 bases and J 6 bases, with 12 bases left between them. The CDR3 sequence: CASSGEGEDTQYF. In DNA form, the CDR3 reads TGCGCCAGCAGCGGAGAGGGAGAGGATACGCAGTATTTT.

The V and J genes are TRBV29-1 and TRBJ2-1; TRBD2 agrees at 14 bases. The CDR3 is made up of 16 amino acids. CDR1 and CDR2 (germline): SQVTM, ANQGSEA. The CDR3 reads CSQSGTSGSAYNEQFF. DNA for the CDR3: TGCAGTCAATCCGGGACTAGCGGGAGCGCCTACAATGAGCAGTTCTTC.